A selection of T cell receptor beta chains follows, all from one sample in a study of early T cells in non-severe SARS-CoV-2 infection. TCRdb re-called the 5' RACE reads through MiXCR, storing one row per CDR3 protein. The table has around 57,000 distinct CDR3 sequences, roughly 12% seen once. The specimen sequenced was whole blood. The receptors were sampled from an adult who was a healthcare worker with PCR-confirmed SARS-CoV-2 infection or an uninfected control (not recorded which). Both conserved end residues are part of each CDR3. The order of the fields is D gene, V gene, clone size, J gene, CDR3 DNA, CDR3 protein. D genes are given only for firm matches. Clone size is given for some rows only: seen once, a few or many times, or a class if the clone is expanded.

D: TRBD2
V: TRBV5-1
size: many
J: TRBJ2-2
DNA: TGCGCCAGCAGCAACCATAGCGGGGGCCCCAACACCGGGGAGCTGTTTTTT
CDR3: CASSNHSGGPNTGELFF

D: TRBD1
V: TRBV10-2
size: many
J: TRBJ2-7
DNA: TGCGCCAGCAGTGAGGGTCAGGGGGATACCTACGAGCAGTACTTC
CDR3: CASSEGQGDTYEQYF

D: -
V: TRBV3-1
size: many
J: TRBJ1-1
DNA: TGTGCCAGCAGCCAAGTTAGATCCGCAGGGGCTGAAGCTTTCTTT
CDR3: CASSQVRSAGAEAFF

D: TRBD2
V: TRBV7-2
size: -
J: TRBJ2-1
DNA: TGTGCCAGCAGCATGGGACTAGGAGACAATGAGCAGTTCTTC
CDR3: CASSMGLGDNEQFF

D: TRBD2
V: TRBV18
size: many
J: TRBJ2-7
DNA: TGTGCCAGCTCACCACCGACTAGCGGGAGCTACGAGCAGTACTTC
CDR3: CASSPPTSGSYEQYF

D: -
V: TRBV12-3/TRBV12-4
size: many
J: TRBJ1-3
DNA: TGTGCCATAACCGACCCGTCAGGAAACACCATATATTTT
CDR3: CAITDPSGNTIYF

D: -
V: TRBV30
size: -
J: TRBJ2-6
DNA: TGTGCCTGGAGTTCGCTGAAGGGGGCCAACGTCCTGACTTTC
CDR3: CAWSSLKGANVLTF

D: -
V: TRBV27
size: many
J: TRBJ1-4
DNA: TGTGCCAGCAGTTTAGCCGGGGGTGCAACTAATGAAAAACTGTTTTTT
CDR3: CASSLAGGATNEKLFF

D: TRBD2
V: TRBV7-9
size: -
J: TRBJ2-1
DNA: TGTGCCAGCAGCTCCCCCGGGACTAGCAACAATGAGCAGTTCTTC
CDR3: CASSSPGTSNNEQFF

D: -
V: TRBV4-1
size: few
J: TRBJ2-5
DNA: TGCGCCAGCAGCCAATATTGGACACCTGAGGTAAAAGAGACCCAGTACTTC
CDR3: CASSQYWTPEVKETQYF

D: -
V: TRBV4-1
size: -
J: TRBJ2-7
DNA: TGCGCCAGCAGCCCCAGAGGGGGGTCCTACGAGCAGTACTTC
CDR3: CASSPRGGSYEQYF

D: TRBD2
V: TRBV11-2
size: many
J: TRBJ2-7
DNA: TGTGCCAGCAGCAACCAACTCACTAGCGTAGGCGAGCAGTACTTC
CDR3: CASSNQLTSVGEQYF

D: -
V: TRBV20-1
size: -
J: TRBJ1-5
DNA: TGCAGTGCTAGATTCAGGGGCGGTAGCAATCAGCCCCAGCATTTT
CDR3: CSARFRGGSNQPQHF

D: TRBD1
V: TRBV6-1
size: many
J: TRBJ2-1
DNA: TGTGCCAGCAGAGGGACAGGGGGGAATGAGCAGTTCTTC
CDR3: CASRGTGGNEQFF

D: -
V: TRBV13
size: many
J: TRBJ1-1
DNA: TGTGCCAGCAGCCCGGGACGGGACACTGAAGCTTTCTTT
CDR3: CASSPGRDTEAFF

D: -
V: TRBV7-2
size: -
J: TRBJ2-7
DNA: TGTGCCAGCAGCGCCCGGGACTCGTCCTACGAGCAGTACTTC
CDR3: CASSARDSSYEQYF

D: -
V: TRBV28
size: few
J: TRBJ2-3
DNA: TGTGCCAGCAGTCAGGGCGCGCAGGGGGATACGCAGTATTTT
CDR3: CASSQGAQGDTQYF

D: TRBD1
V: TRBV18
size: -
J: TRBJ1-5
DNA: TGTGCCAGCTCACCCCAGGGGGTAAATCAGCCCCAGCATTTT
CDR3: CASSPQGVNQPQHF

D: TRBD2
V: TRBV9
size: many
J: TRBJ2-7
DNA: TGTGCCAGCAGCATCTTAGCGGGAGGGCTAGGCGAGCAGTACTTC
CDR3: CASSILAGGLGEQYF

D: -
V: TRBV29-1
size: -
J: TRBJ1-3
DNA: TGCAGCGTTGAATTTGGACAGACGGGGGAATCTGGAAACACCATATATTTT
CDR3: CSVEFGQTGESGNTIYF

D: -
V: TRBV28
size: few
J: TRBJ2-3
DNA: TGTGCCAGCAGATACGGCGTGGGAGATACGCAGTATTTT
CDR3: CASRYGVGDTQYF

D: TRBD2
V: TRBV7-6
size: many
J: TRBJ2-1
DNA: TGTGCCAGCAGCTCTGGGGTGTCAGCGGGGATACTCAATGAGCAGTTCTTC
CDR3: CASSSGVSAGILNEQFF

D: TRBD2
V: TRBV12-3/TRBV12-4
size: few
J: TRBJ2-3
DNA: TGTGCCAGCAGGCTTAGCGGGGGTAATGTCGATACGCAGTATTTT
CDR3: CASRLSGGNVDTQYF

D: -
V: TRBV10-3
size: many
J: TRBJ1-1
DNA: TGTGCCATCAGGCCCCGACAGGAGAACACTGAAGCTTTCTTT
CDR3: CAIRPRQENTEAFF

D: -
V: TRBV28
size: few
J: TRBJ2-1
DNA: TGTGCCAGCAGATGGAGAGATGAGCAGTTCTTC
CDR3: CASRWRDEQFF

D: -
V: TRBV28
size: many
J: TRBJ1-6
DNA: TGTGCCAGCAGCCCATCGACAGGAGGTTATAATTCACCCCTCCACTTT
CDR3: CASSPSTGGYNSPLHF

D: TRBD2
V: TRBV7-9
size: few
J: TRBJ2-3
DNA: TGTGCCAGCAGCTTAGGTCTAGCGGCAACAGATACGCAGTATTTT
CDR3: CASSLGLAATDTQYF

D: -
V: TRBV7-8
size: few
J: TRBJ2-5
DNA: TGTGCCAGCAGCCCTTTGACCGAGACCCAGTACTTC
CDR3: CASSPLTETQYF

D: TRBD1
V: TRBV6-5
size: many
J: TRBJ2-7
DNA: TGTGCCAGTTGGACAGGCTATAGCTCCTACGAGCAGTACTTC
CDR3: CASWTGYSSYEQYF

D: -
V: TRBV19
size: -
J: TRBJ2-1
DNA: TGTGCCAGTAGTAGGTCACCATACAATGAGCAGTTCTTC
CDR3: CASSRSPYNEQFF

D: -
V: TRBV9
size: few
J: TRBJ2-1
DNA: TGTGCCAGCAGCGTAGAGGGGGGGACCTACAATGAGCAGTTCTTC
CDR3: CASSVEGGTYNEQFF

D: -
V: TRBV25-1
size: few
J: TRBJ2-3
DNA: TGTGCCAGCAGTGAAAGTCGGACGCAGTATTTT
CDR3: CASSESRTQYF

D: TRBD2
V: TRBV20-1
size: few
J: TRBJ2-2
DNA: TGCAGTGCCCAACCCGTAGCGGGGGCCTACACCGGGGAGCTGTTTTTT
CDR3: CSAQPVAGAYTGELFF

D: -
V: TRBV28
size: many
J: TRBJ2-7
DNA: TGTGCCAGCAGTTTGCCCGCGACTCACTACGAGCAGTACTTC
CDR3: CASSLPATHYEQYF

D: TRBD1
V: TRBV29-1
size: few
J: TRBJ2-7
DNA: TGCAGCGGGAATGACAGGGGAGTCTACGAGCAGTACTTC
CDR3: CSGNDRGVYEQYF

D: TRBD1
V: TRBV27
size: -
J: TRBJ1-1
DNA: TGTGCCAGCAGTAAGCAGGGGGCATCTGAAGCTTTCTTT
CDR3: CASSKQGASEAFF

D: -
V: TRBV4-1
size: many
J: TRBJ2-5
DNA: TGCGCCAGCAGCCAAGCGCCGGTGGCCGGGGAGACCCAGTACTTC
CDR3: CASSQAPVAGETQYF

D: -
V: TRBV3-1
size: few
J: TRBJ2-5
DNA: TGTGCCAGCAGCCAAAGAGGCACGATAGAGACCCAGTACTTC
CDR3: CASSQRGTIETQYF

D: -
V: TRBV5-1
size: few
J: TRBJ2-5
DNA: TGCGCCAGCAGCTTGGGACGGCAAGGGGAGACCCAGTACTTC
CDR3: CASSLGRQGETQYF

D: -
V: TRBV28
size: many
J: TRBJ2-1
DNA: TGTGCCAGCCCCTCTTCCCGGCCCTGGGAGTGGAATGAGCAGTTCTTC
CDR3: CASPSSRPWEWNEQFF

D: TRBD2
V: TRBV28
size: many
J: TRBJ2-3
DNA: TGTGCCAGCAGTCCTCCGGGACTAGCGGGGGGGACAGATACGCAGTATTTT
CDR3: CASSPPGLAGGTDTQYF

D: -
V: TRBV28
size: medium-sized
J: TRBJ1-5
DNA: TGTGCCACCCTTCTCACCGCGACCAGCAATCAGCCCCAGCATTTT
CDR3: CATLLTATSNQPQHF

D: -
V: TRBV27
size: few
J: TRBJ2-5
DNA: TGTGCCAGCAGTTTAGCGGGGGCCGGAGAGACCCAGTACTTC
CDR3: CASSLAGAGETQYF

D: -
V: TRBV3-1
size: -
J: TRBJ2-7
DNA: TGTGCCAGCAGCCAAGACAGCTTGGGGGAGCAGTACTTC
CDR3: CASSQDSLGEQYF

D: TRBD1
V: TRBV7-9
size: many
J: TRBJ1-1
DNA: TGTGCCAGCAGCGGGACAGGGGGTGAAGCTTTCTTT
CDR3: CASSGTGGEAFF

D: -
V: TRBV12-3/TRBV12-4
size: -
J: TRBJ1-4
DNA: TGTGCCAGCAGTTTAAGCGGCCAGACTAATGAAAAACTGTTTTTT
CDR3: CASSLSGQTNEKLFF

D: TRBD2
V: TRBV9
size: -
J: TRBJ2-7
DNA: TGTGCCAGCAGCACGTCCGCAGCGGGAGCATTTGACGAGCAGTACTTC
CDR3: CASSTSAAGAFDEQYF

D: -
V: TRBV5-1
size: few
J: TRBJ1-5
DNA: TGCGCCAGCAGCTTTGGAACGGGGTGGAATCAGCCCCAGCATTTT
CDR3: CASSFGTGWNQPQHF

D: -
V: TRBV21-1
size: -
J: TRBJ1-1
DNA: TGTGCCAGCAGCCGGGACATTAACACTGAAGCTTTCTTT
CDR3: CASSRDINTEAFF

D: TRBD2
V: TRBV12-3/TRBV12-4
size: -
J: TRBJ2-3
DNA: TGTGCCAGCAGTCCGGGACTAGCGGGGGCTAGCACAGATACGCAGTATTTT
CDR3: CASSPGLAGASTDTQYF

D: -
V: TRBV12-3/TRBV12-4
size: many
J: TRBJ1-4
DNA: TGTGCCAGCAGTGCATCAGGGAGTGAAAAACTGTTTTTT
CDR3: CASSASGSEKLFF

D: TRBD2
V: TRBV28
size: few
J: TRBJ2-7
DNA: TGTGCCAGCGGGACTAGAGTCTCCTACGAGCAGTACTTC
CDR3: CASGTRVSYEQYF

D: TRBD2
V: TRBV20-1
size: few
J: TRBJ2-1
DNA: TGCAGTGCTTTAGCGGGAGGGCCAGGGGGTGAGCAGTTCTTC
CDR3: CSALAGGPGGEQFF

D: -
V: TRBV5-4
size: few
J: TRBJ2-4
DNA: TGTGCCAGCAGCTTGTCGTACGGAGCAGGGGCACGAAACATTCAGTACTTC
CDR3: CASSLSYGAGARNIQYF